Below, 27 T cell receptor beta chains from the same sample are listed, as sequenced in a study of OX40 agonist ivuxolimab in advanced cancers. Some clones are missing from TCRdb's copy, which holds only in-frame ones; the method was immunoSEQ multiplex PCR. The profile shows roughly 66,000 clones, roughly 80% of them singletons. The material sequenced was CD4+ or CD8+ T cells sorted from blood, taken in a trial of the OX40 agonist ivuxolimab. The origin of the receptors is an adult with an advanced solid tumor such as melanoma, head and neck, liver or kidney cancer.

The chain is built from TRBV2 and TRBJ1-2; D gene ambiguous. V was cut by 1 base and J by 4 bases, with 10 bases left in between. The CDR3 spans 14 residues. Germline lookup yields CDR1 SNHLY and CDR2 FYNNEI. The CDR3 region is CASSEDGVIYGYTF. The CDR3 nucleotides are TGTGCCAGCAGTGAAGACGGGGTGATCTATGGCTACACCTTC.

A single count supports this clone. The rearrangement links TRBV6-5 to TRBJ2-2; the D is unclear. CDR1 is MNHEY and CDR2 is SVGAGI in the germline V gene. The CDR3 contains 14 residues. V shed 5 bases and J shed 7 bases, with 14 bases lying between them. The CDR3 DNA reads as TGTGCCAGCAGTGACAAGCGACGACGCGGGGAGCTGTTTTTT. It translates to CASSDKRRRGELFF.

This clone showed up just once. The chain employs TRBV9 and TRBJ2-1; TRBD2 might be the D (7 bases). This CDR3 comprises 14 residues. Germline V gene sequence: CDR1 SGDLS, CDR2 YYNGEE. The germline V and J ends were trimmed by 5 bases and 7 bases, with 16 bases remaining between them. The CDR3 DNA reads TGTGCCAGCAGTCGGACGGGGGGCGGGAATGAGCAGTTCTTC. Residues: CASSRTGGGNEQFF. Full variable domain (outside the CDR3, taken from reference TRBV9 and TRBJ2-1): DSGVTQTPKHLITATGQRVTLRCSPRSGDLSVYWYQQSLDQGLQFLIQYYNGEERAKGNILERFSAQQFPDLHSELNLSSLELGDSALYFCASSRTGGGNEQFFGPGTRLTVL.

The sample holds one count of this clone. The chain recombines TRBV7-6 with TRBJ2-3; unclear D gene. V lost 3 bases, J lost 3 bases, and 13 bases lay in between. This CDR3 has 15 residues. In germline, CDR1 is SGHVS, CDR2 FNYEAQ. The CDR3 coding sequence is TGTGCCAGCAGCTTGGCCTCCCTAGGGACAGATACGCAGTATTTT. Its translation: CASSLASLGTDTQYF.

On this clone: Other DNA sequences in the same sample also yield this CDR3. The chain recombines TRBV5-5 with TRBJ1-5; a weak D match, TRBD1 (5 bases). Germline CDR1 and CDR2: SGHKS and YYEKEE (reference sequence). V lost 5 bases to trimming and J lost 0 bases, with 9 bases between them. The CDR3 is 14 amino acids. CDR3 DNA: TGTGCCAGCAGTCTCAGGGATAGCAATCAGCCCCAGCATTTT. Translated, it gives CASSLRDSNQPQHF.

The chain couples TRBV18 to TRBJ2-2; D perhaps matches TRBD2 (6 bases). The CDR3 sequence is 15 residues long. V lost 3 bases and J lost 4, with 12 bases in between. The germline V gene encodes CDR1 KGHSH and CDR2 LQKENI. CDR3 sequence reads: CASSPSAGTTGELFF. Here the CDR3 DNA reads TGTGCCAGCTCACCTTCCGCGGGAACCACCGGGGAGCTGTTTTTT.

The rearrangement joins TRBV19 to TRBJ1-2, with D unclear. The CDR3 consists of 12 residues. From germline, CDR1 is LNHDA and CDR2 SQIVND (reference sequence). Trimming took 2 bases from V and 5 from J, leaving 6 bases between them. The CDR3 nucleotides are TGTGCCAGTAGTATAAACAGATATGGCTACACCTTC. It yields the protein CASSINRYGYTF.

The chain uses TRBV18 and TRBJ1-1; a weak D match, TRBD1 (5 bases). V was clipped by 4 bases and J by 0 bases, with 6 bases between them. CDR1 and CDR2 (germline): KGHSH, LQKENI. This CDR3 comprises 13 residues. CDR3: CASSRGLNTEAFF. The CDR3, as DNA: TGTGCCAGCTCACGGGGGTTGAACACTGAAGCTTTCTTT.

The chain combines TRBV27 with TRBJ2-1; 10 bases match TRBD2. This CDR3 region has 15 residues. V lost 4 bases and J lost 7; bases outside the gene matches: 7. CDR1 is MNHEY, CDR2 SMNVEV, per germline (reference sequence). CDR3 sequence reads: CASSSLAGVVNEQFF. CDR3 coding DNA: TGTGCCAGCAGTTCCCTAGCGGGAGTTGTTAATGAGCAGTTCTTC.

The chain has TRBV28 and TRBJ1-3; D uncertain. Trimming pared 8 bases from V and 1 base from J, leaving 15 bases between. The CDR3 is made up of 15 amino acids. Germline V gene lookup returns CDR1 MDHEN and CDR2 SYDVKM. The CDR3 coding sequence is TGTGCCAGCCGTTCCCCATGGGGATCTGGAAACACCATATATTTT. Translated, it gives CASRSPWGSGNTIYF. The variable domain in full, completed from reference TRBV28 and TRBJ1-3, reads DVKVTQSSRYLVKRTGEKVFLECVQDMDHENMFWYRQDPGLGLRLIYFSYDVKMKEKGDIPEGYSVSREKKERFSLILESASTNQTSMYLCASRSPWGSGNTIYFGEGSWLTVV.

V and J are TRBV6-1 and TRBJ1-5; the D is unclear. Deletions cut 3 bases from V and 7 bases from J, with 4 bases between. Germline lookup yields CDR1 MNHNS and CDR2 SASEGT. The CDR3 extends over 11 amino acids. CDR3 coding DNA: TGTGCCAGCAGTGATTGGCAGCCCCAGCATTTT. This translates into CASSDWQPQHF.

There are a few counts of this clone. The chain couples TRBV4-3 to TRBJ1-4, with D uncertain. Trimming stripped 1 base from V and 7 bases from J, with 19 bases between. The CDR3 totals 17 residues. Germline CDR1 LGHNA, CDR2 YSLEER. The CDR3 DNA reads TGCGCCAGCAGCCAAGCCTTCGTGTCTCAAGGAGGTGAAAAACTGTTTTTT. Its protein product is CASSQAFVSQGGEKLFF.

The V gene is TRBV7-2, the J gene TRBJ2-5; D may match TRBD1 or TRBD2 (5 bases each). Per germline, CDR1 SGHTA and CDR2 FQGNSA. This CDR3 is 16 amino acids long. Trimming removed 0 bases from V and 6 bases from J, with 17 bases in between. The chain's CDR3 is CASSLAKAGTTKTQYF. CDR3 bases: TGTGCCAGCAGCTTAGCTAAGGCAGGGACGACGAAGACCCAGTACTTC.

The V call is TRBV7-2, the J call TRBJ2-1; D may be TRBD2 (6 bases). The CDR3 contains 16 residues. CDR1 and CDR2 (germline): SGHTA, FQGNSA. The V and J ends lost 5 bases and 8 bases respectively, with 22 bases between them. In DNA form, the CDR3 reads TGTGCCAGCAGCCGAAGGGGCAGCGGGCAGTTGGATGAGCAGTTCTTC. Translation: CASSRRGSGQLDEQFF.

J is TRBJ1-1 and V is TRBV7-9, with TRBD1 matching over 8 bases. Germline loops: CDR1 SEHNR, CDR2 FQNEAQ (reference sequence). V lost 2 bases and J lost 5; bases outside the gene matches: 7. The CDR3 has 15 residues. CDR3 loop: CASSLFGQGPTEAFF. Written as DNA, the CDR3 is TGTGCCAGCAGCTTATTTGGACAGGGCCCAACTGAAGCTTTCTTT.

The chain carries TRBV6-6 and TRBJ1-2; maybe TRBD1 (5 bases). This CDR3 spans 14 amino acids. The germline V and J ends were trimmed by 8 bases and 4 bases, with 17 bases remaining between them. CDR1 and CDR2 from the germline V gene are MNHNY and SVGAGI (reference sequence). The DNA of the CDR3 is TGTGCCAGCGTTTCCCAGGGCCGCAGCTATGGCTACACCTTC. This translates into CASVSQGRSYGYTF.

V usage is TRBV15 and J usage is TRBJ1-5, with D possibly matching TRBD1 (6 bases). The CDR3 is made up of 14 amino acids. V gave up 3 bases and J gave up 9 bases, with 15 bases separating them. Germline V lookup: CDR1 LNHNV, CDR2 YYDKDF (reference sequence). Here the CDR3 reads CATSSKGGLAPQHF. The CDR3 DNA is TGTGCCACCAGCAGTAAAGGGGGGCTGGCGCCCCAGCATTTT.

V is TRBV7-2 and J is TRBJ1-6, with TRBD1 as a possible D gene (5 bases). Trimming took 2 bases from V and 9 from J, leaving 17 bases between them. CDR3 length equals 16 residues. Per the germline V gene, CDR1 is SGHTA and CDR2 is FQGNSA. This chain's CDR3 is CASSLRQGSAFSPLHF. CDR3 DNA sequence: TGTGCCAGCAGCTTACGGCAGGGAAGTGCGTTTTCACCCCTCCACTTT.

CDR3 sequence (DNA): TGTGCCAGCAGTTTCAGGGTGAAGCAGTTCTTC. This gives the protein CASSFRVKQFF. V usage is TRBV28 and J usage is TRBJ2-1, with D possibly TRBD1 on 5 matching bases. V shed 3 bases and J shed 11 bases, with 8 bases lying between them. The CDR3 length is 11 residues. In germline, CDR1 is MDHEN, CDR2 SYDVKM.

The count of this clone is one. The V call is TRBV28, the J call TRBJ1-1; TRBD1 aligns across 9 bases. This CDR3 is 16 amino acids long. Per the germline V gene, CDR1 is MDHEN and CDR2 is SYDVKM. With V trimmed by 3 bases and J by 1 base, 6 bases remained unmatched. CDR3 protein: CASSLGQGQWNTEAFF. The CDR3 nucleotides read TGTGCCAGCAGTTTGGGACAGGGACAGTGGAACACTGAAGCTTTCTTT.

This rearrangement joins TRBV28 to TRBJ1-2, with D perhaps TRBD1 (6 bases). V was shortened by 7 bases and J by 3 bases, with 18 bases between the two germline ends. This CDR3 contains 15 residues. The germline CDR1 and CDR2 sequences are MDHEN and SYDVKM. The CDR3 DNA is TGTGCCAGCAACCGGGGGGCCCGGATCCACTATGGCTACACCTTC. The encoded protein is CASNRGARIHYGYTF.

The chain couples TRBV4-2 to TRBJ2-2; D uncertain. The V end lost 2 bases, the J end lost 4 bases, and 5 bases lay between the germline ends. CDR3 length: 13 amino acids. Germline values: CDR1 LGHNA, CDR2 YNFKEQ. CDR3 nucleotides: TGTGCCAGCAGCCAAATCATCACCGGGGAGCTGTTTTTT. Protein product: CASSQIITGELFF.

The CDR3 coding sequence is TGTGCCAGCAGCCCTCTTACAGGGTACCAAGAGACCCAGTACTTC. As protein: CASSPLTGYQETQYF. The chain has TRBV7-9 and TRBJ2-5; D possibly corresponds to TRBD1 (6 bases). Trimming cost V 5 bases and J 0 bases, with 13 bases left between them. CDR1 and CDR2 from the germline V gene are SEHNR and FQNEAQ (reference sequence). This CDR3 is built from 15 residues.

The gene calls are TRBV7-9 and TRBJ1-3; TRBD1 is a possible D gene (6 bases). CDR1 and CDR2 (germline): SEHNR, FQNEAQ (reference sequence). This CDR3 has 16 amino acids. Between the trimmed V and J ends, which lost 5 bases and 4 bases, there was a span of 18 bases. The CDR3: CASSESGGGAGNTIYF. CDR3 in DNA: TGTGCCAGCAGCGAAAGCGGAGGGGGTGCGGGAAACACCATATATTTT.

The CDR3: CASSSRGDRGINEQYF. The CDR3 nucleotides read TGTGCCAGCAGCTCGCGGGGGGACAGGGGGATAAACGAGCAGTACTTC. This rearrangement joins TRBV5-5 to TRBJ2-7; 11 bases are a match to TRBD1. V was pared by 3 bases and J by 5 bases, with 10 bases of the junction left unmatched. Germline V lookup: CDR1 SGHKS, CDR2 YYEKEE (reference sequence). This CDR3 spans 16 amino acids. Looking up the rest from reference TRBV5-5 and TRBJ2-7 gives the full variable domain: DAGVTQSPTHLIKTRGQQVTLRCSPISGHKSVSWYQQVLGQGPQFIFQYYEKEERGRGNFPDRFSARQFPNYSSELNVNALLLGDSALYLCASSSRGDRGINEQYFGPGTRLTVT.

V and J are TRBV5-1 and TRBJ1-1; D possibly corresponds to TRBD1 (6 bases). The CDR3 spans 15 residues. CDR1 is SGHRS and CDR2 is YFSETQ in the germline V gene. Trimming cost V 1 base and J 1 base, with 11 bases left between them. CDR3 sequence: CASSLMQGPNTEAFF. DNA of the CDR3: TGCGCCAGCAGCTTGATGCAGGGGCCGAACACTGAAGCTTTCTTT.

This chain uses TRBV5-1 with TRBJ1-1, with a weak D call TRBD1 (5 bases). V lost 0 bases and J lost 5, with 11 bases in between. Looked up from germline, CDR1 is SGHRS and CDR2 is YFSETQ. The CDR3 is 14 residues long. The CDR3 here is CASSLGNGATEAFF. The CDR3 bases are TGCGCCAGCAGCTTGGGGAACGGGGCGACTGAAGCTTTCTTT.